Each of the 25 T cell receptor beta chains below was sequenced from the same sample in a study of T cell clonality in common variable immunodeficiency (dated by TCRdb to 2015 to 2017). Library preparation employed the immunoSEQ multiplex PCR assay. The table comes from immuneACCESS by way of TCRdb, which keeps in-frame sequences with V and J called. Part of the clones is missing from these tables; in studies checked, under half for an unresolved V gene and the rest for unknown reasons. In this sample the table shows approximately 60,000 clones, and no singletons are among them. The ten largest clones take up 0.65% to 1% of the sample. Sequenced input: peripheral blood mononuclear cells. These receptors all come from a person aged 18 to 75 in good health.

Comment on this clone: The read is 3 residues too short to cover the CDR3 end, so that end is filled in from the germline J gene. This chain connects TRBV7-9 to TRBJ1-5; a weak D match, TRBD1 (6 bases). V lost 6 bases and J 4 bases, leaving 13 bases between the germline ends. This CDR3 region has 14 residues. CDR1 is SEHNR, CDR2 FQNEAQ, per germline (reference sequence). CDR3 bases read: TGTGCCAGCAGTTTGGGTCAGGGGAATCAGCCC. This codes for CASSLGQGNQP. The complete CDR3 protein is CASSLGQGNQPQHF.

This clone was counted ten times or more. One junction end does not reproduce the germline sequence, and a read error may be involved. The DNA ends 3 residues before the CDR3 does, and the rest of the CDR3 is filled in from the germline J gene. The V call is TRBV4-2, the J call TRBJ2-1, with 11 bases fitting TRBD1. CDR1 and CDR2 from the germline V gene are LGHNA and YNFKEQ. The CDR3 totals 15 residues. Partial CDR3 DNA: TGCGCCAGCAGCCAAGGACAGGGGGCGGACAATGAG. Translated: CASSQGQGADNE. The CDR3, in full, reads CASSQGQGADNEQFF.

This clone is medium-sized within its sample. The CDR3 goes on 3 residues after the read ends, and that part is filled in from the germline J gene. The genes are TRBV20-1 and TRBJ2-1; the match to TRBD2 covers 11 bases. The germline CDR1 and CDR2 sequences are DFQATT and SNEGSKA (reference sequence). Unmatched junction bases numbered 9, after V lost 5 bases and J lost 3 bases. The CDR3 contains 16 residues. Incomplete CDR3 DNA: TGCAGTGCTGGGAATTTAGCGGGAGGGGACTACAATGAG. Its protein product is CSAGNLAGGDYNE. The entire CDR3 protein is CSAGNLAGGDYNEQFF.

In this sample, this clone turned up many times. CDR3 bases read: TGTGCCATCAGCGGGGGGGACAGAAGTAACACCGGGGAG. It encodes CAISGGDRSNTGE. The entire CDR3 is CAISGGDRSNTGELFF. The chain employs TRBV10-3 and TRBJ2-2; D might be TRBD2 (8 bases). The read ends 3 residues early relative to the CDR3; the germline J gene fills the gap. Germline V gene sequence: CDR1 ENHRY, CDR2 SYGVKD. The CDR3 extends over 16 amino acids. The germline V and J ends were trimmed by 6 bases and 2 bases, with 16 bases remaining between them.

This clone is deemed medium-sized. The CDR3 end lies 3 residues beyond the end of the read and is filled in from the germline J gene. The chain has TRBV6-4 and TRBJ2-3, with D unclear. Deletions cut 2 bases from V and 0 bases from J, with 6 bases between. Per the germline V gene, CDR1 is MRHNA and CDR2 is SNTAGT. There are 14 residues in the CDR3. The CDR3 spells CASSDRPSTDTQYF. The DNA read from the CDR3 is TGTGCCAGCAGTGACAGGCCTAGCACAGATACG.

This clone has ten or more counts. The CDR3 is CAWVGLAGGPRNTGELFF. The sequenced part of the CDR3 DNA is TGTGCCTGGGTCGGACTAGCGGGAGGGCCTCGAAACACCGGGGAG. The J gene is TRBJ2-2, the V gene TRBV30, with 15 bases fitting TRBD2. The read halts 3 residues ahead of the CDR3 end, with the missing end drawn from the germline J gene. The CDR3 has 18 residues. Trimming at V came to 5 bases and at J to 2 bases, leaving 9 bases not matched to a gene. Germline V CDR1 and CDR2: GTSNPN, SVGIG (reference sequence).

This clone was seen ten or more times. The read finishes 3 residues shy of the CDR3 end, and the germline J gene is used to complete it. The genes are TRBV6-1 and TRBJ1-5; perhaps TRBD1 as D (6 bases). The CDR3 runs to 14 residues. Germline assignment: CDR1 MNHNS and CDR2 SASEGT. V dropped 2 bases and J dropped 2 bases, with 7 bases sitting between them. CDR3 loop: CASSENRGNQPQHF. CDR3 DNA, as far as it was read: TGTGCCAGCAGTGAAAACAGGGGCAATCAGCCC.

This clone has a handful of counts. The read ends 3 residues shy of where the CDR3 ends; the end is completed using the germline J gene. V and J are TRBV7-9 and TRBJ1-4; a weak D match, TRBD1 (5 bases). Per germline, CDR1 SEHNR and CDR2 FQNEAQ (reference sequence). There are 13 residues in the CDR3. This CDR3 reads CAEEGEWESPLFF. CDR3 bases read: TGTGCCGAAGAAGGGGAATGGGAATCACCA.

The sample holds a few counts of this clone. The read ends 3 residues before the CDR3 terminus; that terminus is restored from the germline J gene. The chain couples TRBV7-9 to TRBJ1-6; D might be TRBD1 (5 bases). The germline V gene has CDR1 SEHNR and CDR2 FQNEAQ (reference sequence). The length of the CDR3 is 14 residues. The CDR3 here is CASSPNTDTGTLHF. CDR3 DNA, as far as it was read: TGTGCCAGCAGCCCAAACACGGATACAGGCACC.

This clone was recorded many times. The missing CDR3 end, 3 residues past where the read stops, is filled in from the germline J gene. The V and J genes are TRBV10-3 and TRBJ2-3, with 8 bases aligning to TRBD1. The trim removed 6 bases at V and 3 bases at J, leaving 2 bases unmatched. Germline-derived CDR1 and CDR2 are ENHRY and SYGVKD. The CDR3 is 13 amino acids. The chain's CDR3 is CAIRQGATDTQYF. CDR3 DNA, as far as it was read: TGTGCCATCAGGCAGGGGGCTACAGATACG.

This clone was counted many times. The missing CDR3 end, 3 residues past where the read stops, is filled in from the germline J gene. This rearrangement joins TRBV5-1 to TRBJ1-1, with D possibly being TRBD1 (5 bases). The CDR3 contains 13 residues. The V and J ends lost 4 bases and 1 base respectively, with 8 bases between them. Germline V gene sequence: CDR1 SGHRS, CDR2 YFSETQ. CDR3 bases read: TGCGCCAGCAGCCCCGGACAGAACACTGAA. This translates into CASSPGQNTE. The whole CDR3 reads CASSPGQNTEAFF. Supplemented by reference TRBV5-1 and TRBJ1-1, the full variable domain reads KAGVTQTPRYLIKTRGQQVTLSCSPISGHRSVSWYQQTPGQGLQFLFEYFSETQRNKGNFPGRFSGRQFSNSRSEMNVSTLELGDSALYLCASSPGQNTEAFFGQGTRLTVV.

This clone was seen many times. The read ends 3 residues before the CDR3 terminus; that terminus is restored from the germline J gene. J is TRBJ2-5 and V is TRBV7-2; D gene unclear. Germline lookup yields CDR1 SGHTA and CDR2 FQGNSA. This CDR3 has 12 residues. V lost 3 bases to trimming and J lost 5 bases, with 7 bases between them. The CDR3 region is CASSFPGETQYF. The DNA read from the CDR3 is TGTGCCAGCAGCTTCCCTGGCGAGACC.

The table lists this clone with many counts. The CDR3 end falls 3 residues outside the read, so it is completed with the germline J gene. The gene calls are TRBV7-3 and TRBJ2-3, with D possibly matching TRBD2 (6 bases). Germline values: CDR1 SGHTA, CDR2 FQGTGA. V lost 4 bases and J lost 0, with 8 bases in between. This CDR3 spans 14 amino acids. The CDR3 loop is CASSSDYSTDTQYF. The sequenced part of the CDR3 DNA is TGTGCCAGCAGCTCGGACTACAGCACAGATACG.

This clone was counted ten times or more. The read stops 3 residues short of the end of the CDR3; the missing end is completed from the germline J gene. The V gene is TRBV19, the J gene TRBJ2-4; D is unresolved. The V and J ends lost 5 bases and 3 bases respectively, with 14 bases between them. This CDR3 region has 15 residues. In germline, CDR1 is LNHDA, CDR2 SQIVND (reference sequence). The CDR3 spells CASSARLTDKNIQYF. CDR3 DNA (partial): TGTGCCAGTAGTGCTAGACTGACCGACAAAAACATT.

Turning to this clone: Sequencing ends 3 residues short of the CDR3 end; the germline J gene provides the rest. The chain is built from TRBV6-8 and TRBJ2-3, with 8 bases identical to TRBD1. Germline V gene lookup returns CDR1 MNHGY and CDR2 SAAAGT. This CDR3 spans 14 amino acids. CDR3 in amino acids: CASSFGQGSEPQYF. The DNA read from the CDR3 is TGTGCCAGCAGCTTCGGACAGGGTAGCGAGCCG.

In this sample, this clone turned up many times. Partial CDR3 DNA: TGTGCCAGCAGGCCCACAGGGCGGGCTAATGAAAAA. It translates to CASRPTGRANEK. The entire CDR3 protein is CASRPTGRANEKLFF. The rearrangement joins TRBV2 to TRBJ1-4; a possible D gene is TRBD1 (6 bases). The CDR3 end falls 3 residues outside the read, so it is completed with the germline J gene. The CDR3 is made up of 15 amino acids. CDR1 is SNHLY and CDR2 is FYNNEI in the germline V gene. V lost 6 bases to trimming and J lost 3 bases, with 14 bases between them.

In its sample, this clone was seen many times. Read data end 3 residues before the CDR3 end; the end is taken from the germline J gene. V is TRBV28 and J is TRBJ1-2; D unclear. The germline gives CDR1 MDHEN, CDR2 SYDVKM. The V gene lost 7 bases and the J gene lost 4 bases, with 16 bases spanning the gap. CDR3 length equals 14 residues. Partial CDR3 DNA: TGTGCCAGCAAAGATCGGGGTCTCCCCTATGGC. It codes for CASKDRGLPYG. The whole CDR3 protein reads CASKDRGLPYGYTF.

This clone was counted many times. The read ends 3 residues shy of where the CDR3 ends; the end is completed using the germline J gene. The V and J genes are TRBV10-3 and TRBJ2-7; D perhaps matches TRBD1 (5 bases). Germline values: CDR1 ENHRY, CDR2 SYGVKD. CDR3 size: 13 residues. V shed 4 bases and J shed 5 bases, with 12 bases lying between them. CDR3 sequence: CAISVQALNEQYF. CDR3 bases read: TGTGCCATCAGTGTACAGGCCCTGAACGAG.

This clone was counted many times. CDR3 sequence reads: CASSNRAMNTEAFF. Partial CDR3 DNA: TGTGCCAGTTCTAACAGAGCTATGAACACTGAA. The chain has TRBV19 and TRBJ1-1, with no clear D. The sequence runs out 3 residues before the end of the CDR3; the remainder is reconstructed from the germline J gene. Trimming took 8 bases from V and 0 from J, leaving 13 bases between them. This CDR3 has 14 amino acids. CDR1 LNHDA and CDR2 SQIVND come from the germline V gene (reference sequence).

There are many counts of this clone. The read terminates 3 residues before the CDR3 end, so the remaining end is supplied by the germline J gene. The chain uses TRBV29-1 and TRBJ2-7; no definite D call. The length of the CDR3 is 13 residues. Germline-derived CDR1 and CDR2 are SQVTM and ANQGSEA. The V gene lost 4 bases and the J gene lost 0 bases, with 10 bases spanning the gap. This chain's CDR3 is CSVVTESSYEQYF. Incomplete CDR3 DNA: TGCAGCGTTGTTACTGAGAGCTCCTACGAG.

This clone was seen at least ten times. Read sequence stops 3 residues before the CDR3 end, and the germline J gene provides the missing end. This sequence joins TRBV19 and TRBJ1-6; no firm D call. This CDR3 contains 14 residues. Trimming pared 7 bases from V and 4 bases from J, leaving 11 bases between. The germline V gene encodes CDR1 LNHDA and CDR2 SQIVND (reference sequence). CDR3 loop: CASKIGLYNSPLHF. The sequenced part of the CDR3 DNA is TGTGCCAGTAAGATAGGGTTGTATAATTCACCC.

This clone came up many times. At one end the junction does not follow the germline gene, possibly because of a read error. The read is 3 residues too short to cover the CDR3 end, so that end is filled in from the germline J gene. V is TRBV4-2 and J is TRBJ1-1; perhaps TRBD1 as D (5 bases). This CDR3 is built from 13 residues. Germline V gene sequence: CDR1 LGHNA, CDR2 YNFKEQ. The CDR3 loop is CASSPTVLTEAFF. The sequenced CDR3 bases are TGCGCCAGCAGCCCGACAGTACTCACTGAA.

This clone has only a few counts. The CDR3 spells CASSYTGTTGYDGYTF. The DNA read from the CDR3 is TGTGCCAGCAGTTACACTGGAACGACAGGATACGATGGC. The chain is built from TRBV6-2 or TRBV6-3 and TRBJ1-2; TRBD1 might be the D (6 bases). The sequenced fragment ends 3 residues before the CDR3 boundary, so the rest is inferred from the germline J gene. This CDR3 comprises 16 residues. The V end was cut by 2 bases, the J end by 6 bases, with 19 bases between. The germline V gene encodes CDR1 MNHEY and CDR2 SVGEGT.

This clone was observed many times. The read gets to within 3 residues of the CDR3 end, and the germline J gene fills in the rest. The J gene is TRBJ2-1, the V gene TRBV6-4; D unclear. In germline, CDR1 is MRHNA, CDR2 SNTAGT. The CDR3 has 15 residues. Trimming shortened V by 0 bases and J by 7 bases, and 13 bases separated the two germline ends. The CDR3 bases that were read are TGTGCCAGCAGTGACTCCATCCAAACCACTAATGAG. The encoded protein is CASSDSIQTTNE. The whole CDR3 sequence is CASSDSIQTTNEQFF.

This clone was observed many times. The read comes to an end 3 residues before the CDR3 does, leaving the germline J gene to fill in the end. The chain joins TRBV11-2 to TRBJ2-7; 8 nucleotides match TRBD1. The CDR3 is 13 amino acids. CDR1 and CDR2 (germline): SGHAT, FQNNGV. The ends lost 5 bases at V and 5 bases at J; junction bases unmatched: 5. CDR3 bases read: TGTGCCAGCAGCCCCCCGACAGGGGACGAG. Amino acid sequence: CASSPPTGDE. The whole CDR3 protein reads CASSPPTGDEQYF. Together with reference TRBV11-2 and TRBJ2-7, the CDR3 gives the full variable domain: EAGVAQSPRYKIIEKRQSVAFWCNPISGHATLYWYQQILGQGPKLLIQFQNNGVVDDSQLPKDRFSAERLKGVDSTLKIQPAKLEDSAVYLCASSPPTGDEQYFGPGTRLTVT.